This T cell receptor beta chain stems from a study of PD-1 blockade in classical Hodgkin lymphoma. The CDR3 is 16 residues long. CDR1 MNHEY and CDR2 SMNVEV come from the germline V gene (reference sequence). The germline V and J ends were trimmed by 2 bases and 0 bases, with 10 bases remaining between them. Data came from immunoSEQ multiplex PCR; TCRdb stores just in-frame clones and leaves some out. This table holds about 58,000 clones, 75% to 95% found once. Every one of the patients relapsed after autologous stem cell transplantation (brentuximab vedotin exposure was variable). This sample comprised peripheral blood mononuclear cells (PBMCs), obtained before the second cycle of nivolumab. This chain joins TRBV27 and TRBJ2-2; a possible D gene is TRBD2 (6 bases). The source of this sequence is a human donor with classical Hodgkin lymphoma. This CDR3 reads CASSLVPGANTGELFF. The CDR3 coding sequence is TGTGCCAGCAGTTTAGTTCCGGGAGCGAACACCGGGGAGCTGTTTTTT.